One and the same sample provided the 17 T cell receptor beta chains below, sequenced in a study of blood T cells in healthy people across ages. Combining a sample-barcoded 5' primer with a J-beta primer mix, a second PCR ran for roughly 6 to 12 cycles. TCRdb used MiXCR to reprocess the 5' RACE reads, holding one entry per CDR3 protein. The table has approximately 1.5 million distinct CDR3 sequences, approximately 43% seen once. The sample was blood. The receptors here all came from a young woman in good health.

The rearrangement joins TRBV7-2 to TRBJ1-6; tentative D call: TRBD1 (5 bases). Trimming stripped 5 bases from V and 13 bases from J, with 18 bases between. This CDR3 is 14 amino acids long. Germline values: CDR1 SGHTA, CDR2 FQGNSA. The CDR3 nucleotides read TGTGCCAGCAGCCAGCGACAAAGGGGCGGCCCCCTCCACTTT. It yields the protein CASSQRQRGGPLHF.

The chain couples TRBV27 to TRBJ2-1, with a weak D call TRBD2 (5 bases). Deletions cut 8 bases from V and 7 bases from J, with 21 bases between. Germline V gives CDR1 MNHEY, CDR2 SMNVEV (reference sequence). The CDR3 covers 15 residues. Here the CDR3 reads CASLKLARGNNEQFF. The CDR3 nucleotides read TGTGCCAGCCTAAAGCTCGCGAGAGGGAATAATGAGCAGTTCTTC.

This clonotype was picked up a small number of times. CDR3 loop: CASSQVGGREAIYNEQFF. The CDR3, as DNA: TGCGCCAGCAGCCAAGTGGGGGGACGGGAGGCCATATACAATGAGCAGTTCTTC. The gene calls are TRBV4-3 and TRBJ2-1; 7 bases line up with TRBD2. Trimming took 1 base from V and 4 from J; bases not matched to a gene: 13. Germline CDR1 and CDR2: LGHNA and YSLEER. The CDR3 has 18 amino acids.

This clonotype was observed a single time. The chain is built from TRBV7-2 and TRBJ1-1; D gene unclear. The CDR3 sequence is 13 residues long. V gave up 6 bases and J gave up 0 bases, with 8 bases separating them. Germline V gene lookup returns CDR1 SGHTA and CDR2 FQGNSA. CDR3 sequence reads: CASRVNMNTEAFF. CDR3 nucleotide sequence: TGTGCCAGCAGGGTCAACATGAACACTGAAGCTTTCTTT.

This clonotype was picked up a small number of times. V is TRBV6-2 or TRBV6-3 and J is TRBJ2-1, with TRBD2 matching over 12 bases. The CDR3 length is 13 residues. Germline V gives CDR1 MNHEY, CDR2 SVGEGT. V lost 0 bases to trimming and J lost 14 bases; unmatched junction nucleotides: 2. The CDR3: CASSYSTSGSKFF. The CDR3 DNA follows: TGTGCCAGCAGTTACTCGACTAGCGGGAGTAAGTTCTTC.

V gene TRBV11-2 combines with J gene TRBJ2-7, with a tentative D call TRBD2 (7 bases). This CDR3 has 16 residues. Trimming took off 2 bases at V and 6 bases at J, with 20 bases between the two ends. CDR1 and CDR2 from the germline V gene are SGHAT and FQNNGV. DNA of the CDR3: TGTGCCAGCAGCTTAATTCCAGGCCGAAGGGGGGGCGAGCAGTACTTC. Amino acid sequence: CASSLIPGRRGGEQYF.

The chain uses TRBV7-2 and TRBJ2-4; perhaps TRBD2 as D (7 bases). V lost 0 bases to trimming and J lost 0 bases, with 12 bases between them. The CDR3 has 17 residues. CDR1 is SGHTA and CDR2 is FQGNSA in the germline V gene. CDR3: CASSLAGGPIAKNIQYF. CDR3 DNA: TGTGCCAGCAGCTTAGCGGGGGGGCCTATAGCCAAAAACATTCAGTACTTC.

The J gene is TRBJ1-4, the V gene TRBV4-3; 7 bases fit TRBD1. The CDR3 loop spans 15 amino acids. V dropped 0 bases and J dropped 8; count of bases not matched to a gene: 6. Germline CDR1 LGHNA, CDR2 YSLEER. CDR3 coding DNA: TGCGCCAGCAGCCAAGACCCAGGGGGAGGCGAAAAACTGTTTTTT. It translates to CASSQDPGGGEKLFF.

The CDR3 sequence is CASSLGGGATETQFF. CDR3 sequence (DNA): TGTGCCAGCAGTTTGGGTGGGGGGGCTACGGAGACCCAGTTCTTC. This sequence joins TRBV6-5 and TRBJ2-1; possible D gene TRBD2, 7 bases. The CDR3 spans 15 residues. Germline values: CDR1 MNHEY, CDR2 SVGAGI. The V end was cut by 4 bases, the J end by 13 bases, with 23 bases between.

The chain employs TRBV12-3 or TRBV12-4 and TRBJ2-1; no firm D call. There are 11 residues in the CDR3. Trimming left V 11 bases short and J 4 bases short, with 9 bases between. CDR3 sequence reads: CALREYNEQFF. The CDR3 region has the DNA TGTGCCTTAAGAGAGTACAATGAGCAGTTCTTC.

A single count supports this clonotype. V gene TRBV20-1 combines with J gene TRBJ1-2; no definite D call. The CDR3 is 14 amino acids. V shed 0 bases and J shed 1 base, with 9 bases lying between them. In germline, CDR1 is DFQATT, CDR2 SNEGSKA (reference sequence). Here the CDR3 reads CSARDFGINYGYTF. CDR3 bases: TGCAGTGCTAGAGATTTTGGGATTAACTATGGCTACACCTTC.

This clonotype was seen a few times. The CDR3 protein is CASSLARQTNYGYTF. For the CDR3, the DNA is TGTGCCAGCAGCTTAGCCCGACAGACTAACTATGGCTACACCTTC. The gene calls are TRBV7-2 and TRBJ1-2; D may be TRBD1 (5 bases). The CDR3 runs 15 residues. V was shortened by 0 bases and J by 0 bases, with 8 bases between the two germline ends. Per the germline V gene, CDR1 is SGHTA and CDR2 is FQGNSA.

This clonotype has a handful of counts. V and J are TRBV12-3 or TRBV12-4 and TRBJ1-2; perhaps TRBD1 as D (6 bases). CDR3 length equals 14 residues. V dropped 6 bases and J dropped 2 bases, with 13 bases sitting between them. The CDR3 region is CASSRGQFNYGYTF. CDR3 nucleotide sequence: TGTGCCAGCAGCCGTGGACAGTTCAACTATGGCTACACCTTC.

In nucleotides, the CDR3 is TGTGCCAGCAGTTTAGGGGGGTATAATTCACCCCTCCACTTT. This sequence encodes CASSLGGYNSPLHF. The rearrangement links TRBV27 to TRBJ1-6, with D maybe TRBD1 (5 bases). Trimming removed 2 bases from V and 4 bases from J, with 6 bases in between. Per germline, CDR1 MNHEY and CDR2 SMNVEV (reference sequence). The CDR3 is 14 amino acids.

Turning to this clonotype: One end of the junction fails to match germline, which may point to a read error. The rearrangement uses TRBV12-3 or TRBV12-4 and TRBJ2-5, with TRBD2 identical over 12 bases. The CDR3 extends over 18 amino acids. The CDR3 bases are TGTACCAGCAGTCGACCTGAGACTAGCGGGAGCACAGCGGAGACCCAGTACTTC. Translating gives CTSSRPETSGSTAETQYF.

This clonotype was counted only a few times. CDR3 loop: CASSGRDRVIEQFF. The CDR3 DNA reads as TGTGCCAGCAGCGGCCGGGACAGGGTGATTGAGCAGTTCTTC. J is TRBJ2-1 and V is TRBV9, with 9 bases lining up with TRBD1. The CDR3 contains 14 residues. Trimming removed 3 bases from V and 9 bases from J; junction bases left unmatched: 7. Looked up from germline, CDR1 is SGDLS and CDR2 is YYNGEE. Drawing the rest from reference TRBV9 and TRBJ2-1, the complete variable domain is DSGVTQTPKHLITATGQRVTLRCSPRSGDLSVYWYQQSLDQGLQFLIQYYNGEERAKGNILERFSAQQFPDLHSELNLSSLELGDSALYFCASSGRDRVIEQFFGPGTRLTVL.

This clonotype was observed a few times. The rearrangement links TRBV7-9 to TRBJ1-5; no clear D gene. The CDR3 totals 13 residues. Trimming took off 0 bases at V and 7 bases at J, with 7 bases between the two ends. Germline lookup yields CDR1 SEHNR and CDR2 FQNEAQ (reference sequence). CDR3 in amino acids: CASSLAVDQPQHF. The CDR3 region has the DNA TGTGCCAGCAGCTTAGCGGTCGACCAGCCCCAGCATTTT. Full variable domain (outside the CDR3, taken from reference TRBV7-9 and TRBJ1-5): DTGVSQNPRHKITKRGQNVTFRCDPISEHNRLYWYRQTLGQGPEFLTYFQNEAQLEKSRLLSDRFSAERPKGSFSTLEIQRTEQGDSAMYLCASSLAVDQPQHFGDGTRLSIL.